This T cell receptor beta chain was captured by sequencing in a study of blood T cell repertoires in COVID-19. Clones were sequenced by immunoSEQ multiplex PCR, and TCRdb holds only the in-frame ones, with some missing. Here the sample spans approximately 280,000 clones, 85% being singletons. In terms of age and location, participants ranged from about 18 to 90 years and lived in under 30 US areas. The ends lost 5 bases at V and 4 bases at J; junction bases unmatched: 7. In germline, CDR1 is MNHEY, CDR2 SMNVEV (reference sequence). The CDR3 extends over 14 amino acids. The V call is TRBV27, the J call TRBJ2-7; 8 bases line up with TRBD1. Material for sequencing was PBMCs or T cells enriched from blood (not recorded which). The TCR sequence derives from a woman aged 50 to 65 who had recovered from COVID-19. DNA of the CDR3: TGTGCCAGCAGTCAAAACAGGGGGTCATACGAGCAGTACTTC. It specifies CASSQNRGSYEQYF.